The clone carrying this T cell receptor beta chain has only one observation. Its antigen is undetermined. Other DNA sequences within the sample encode an identical CDR3. This entry comes from a study of shared clonotypes between healthy human individuals. Study-level findings and limits: The sole specimen, blood, was sampled, and tissue repertoires likely differ. It was observed that about 5% of naive CD4 clonotypes were shared across a few donors.

At a deep level, the assay was run. This table comes from immunoSEQ multiplex PCR, and its TCRdb copy is limited to in-frame clones, with some not included. The table shows millions of clones, with 85% to 95% occurring only once. The germline gives CDR1 SEHNR, CDR2 FQNEAQ (reference sequence). This CDR3 spans 13 amino acids. V lost 3 bases, J lost 4 bases, and 0 bases stayed unmatched. The receptor's source is a man aged 18 to 35 in good health. The V gene is TRBV7-9, the J gene TRBJ2-5, with TRBD2 matching 9 bases. The sequencing sample was made of naive CD4+ T cells sorted from blood. As to subset: CD45RA+ positively selected. CDR3 protein: CASSFSGGETQYF. The CDR3 coding sequence is TGTGCCAGCAGCTTTAGCGGGGGAGAGACCCAGTACTTC.